The next 26 T cell receptor beta chains were all read from a single sample in a study of blood T cell repertoires in COVID-19. Assay: immunoSEQ multiplex PCR; the TCRdb copy retains only in-frame clones and omits some. Seen here are more than 200,000 clones, about 80% observed once, and the top ten hold about 9.6%. Sequenced sample: peripheral blood. These receptors originate from a man aged 80 or over with acute or convalescent COVID-19.

The chain recombines TRBV4-1 with TRBJ2-6; 7 nucleotides line up with TRBD1. The CDR3 extends over 17 amino acids. Germline assignment: CDR1 MGHRA and CDR2 YSYEKL. V gave up 4 bases and J gave up 3 bases; unmatched junction bases: 9. The CDR3 protein is CASSRLGTVFGANVLTF. The CDR3 DNA sequence: TGCGCCAGCAGCCGCCTCGGGACAGTCTTTGGGGCCAACGTCCTGACTTTC.

The chain is built from TRBV3-1 (or the pseudogene TRBV3-2) and TRBJ1-1, with D perhaps TRBD1 (6 bases). Germline CDR1 is LGHDT and CDR2 is YNNKEL (reference sequence). Trimming removed 4 bases from V and 9 bases from J, with 12 bases in between. The CDR3 sequence is 12 residues long. The CDR3 DNA reads as TGTGCCAGCAGCCCCCCGAGGGGGAAAGCTTTCTTT. Translating gives CASSPPRGKAFF.

This rearrangement joins TRBV6-6 to TRBJ1-5, with 7 positions matching TRBD1. The CDR3 extends over 19 amino acids. CDR1 is MNHNY, CDR2 SVGAGI, per germline (reference sequence). V trimming: 5 bases; J trimming: 0 bases; junction bases outside the gene matches: 16. CDR3: CASSLRTGANPYSNQPQHF. DNA for the CDR3: TGTGCCAGCAGTCTCAGGACAGGCGCCAACCCCTATAGCAATCAGCCCCAGCATTTT.

The V gene is TRBV11-2, the J gene TRBJ2-4; 8 bases map to TRBD1. Germline trimming cut 5 bases from V and 0 bases from J; bases unmatched to any gene: 6. Germline CDR1 SGHAT, CDR2 FQNNGV. The CDR3 runs 16 residues. The CDR3 is CASSLTGGIAKNIQYF. CDR3 sequence (DNA): TGTGCCAGCAGCCTTACAGGGGGTATAGCCAAAAACATTCAGTACTTC.

This clone was counted only a few times. This rearrangement joins TRBV28 to TRBJ2-5; TRBD2 might be the D (5 bases). The CDR3 totals 15 residues. The germline gives CDR1 MDHEN, CDR2 SYDVKM. V was pared by 3 bases and J by 4 bases, with 15 bases between. CDR3 in amino acids: CASSFYSGGGETQYF. CDR3 bases: TGTGCCAGCAGTTTTTACTCTGGCGGAGGAGAGACCCAGTACTTC.

This chain uses TRBV28 with TRBJ1-2, with D maybe TRBD1 (5 bases). The CDR3 runs 11 residues. The V and J ends lost 11 bases and 4 bases respectively, with 11 bases between them. Germline V gene data show CDR1 as MDHEN and CDR2 as SYDVKM. CDR3 bases: TGTGCCGGGGGGAATCCCTATGGCTACACCTTC. It translates to CAGGNPYGYTF.

The chain links TRBV6-5 to TRBJ2-3; TRBD2 matches at 7 bases. V lost 8 bases and J lost 2; bases outside the gene matches: 1. Germline assignment: CDR1 MNHEY and CDR2 SVGAGI. The CDR3 is 12 residues long. CDR3: CASRDYTDTQYF. The CDR3 DNA is TGTGCCAGCCGGGACTACACAGATACGCAGTATTTT.

This clone appeared a few times. V is TRBV15 and J is TRBJ1-2, with TRBD1 matching over 9 bases. Germline V lookup: CDR1 LNHNV, CDR2 YYDKDF (reference sequence). V gave up 4 bases and J gave up 0 bases; unmatched junction bases: 3. CDR3 length: 15 residues. This chain's CDR3 is CATSIGQGSNYGYTF. Here the CDR3 DNA reads TGTGCCACCAGCATAGGACAGGGGTCTAACTATGGCTACACCTTC. The entire variable domain, with the rest obtained from reference TRBV15 and TRBJ1-2, is as follows: DAMVIQNPRYQVTQFGKPVTLSCSQTLNHNVMYWYQQKSSQAPKLLFHYYDKDFNNEADTPDNFQSRRPNTSFCFLDIRSPGLGDTAMYLCATSIGQGSNYGYTFGSGTRLTVV.

V gene TRBV28 combines with J gene TRBJ2-2; 12 bases agree with TRBD2. There are 16 residues in the CDR3. Per germline, CDR1 MDHEN and CDR2 SYDVKM. The V gene end was trimmed by 3 bases and the J gene end by 7 bases; junction bases not matched to a gene: 6. DNA of the CDR3: TGTGCCAGCAGTTTGACTAGCGGGGGCCCGAGCGGGGAGCTGTTTTTT. This codes for CASSLTSGGPSGELFF.

The gene calls are TRBV4-1 and TRBJ2-1; 9 nucleotides line up with TRBD2. V was pared by 0 bases and J by 9 bases, with 12 bases of the junction left unmatched. Germline lookup yields CDR1 MGHRA and CDR2 YSYEKL. This CDR3 spans 17 amino acids. Here the CDR3 reads CASSQDSTSGPLGEQFF. CDR3 nucleotides: TGCGCCAGCAGCCAAGATTCGACTAGCGGACCCCTAGGTGAGCAGTTCTTC.

This clone was counted once. The V gene is TRBV6-5, the J gene TRBJ2-5; D is possibly TRBD2 (5 bases). V lost 7 bases and J lost 5, with 14 bases in between. CDR3 size: 13 residues. Germline CDR1 reads MNHEY; CDR2 reads SVGAGI. The CDR3 loop is CASTGLFRETQYF. CDR3 nucleotides: TGTGCCAGCACCGGACTCTTCCGGGAGACCCAGTACTTC.

Here the CDR3 reads CASSLAGGRLYGYTF. CDR3 coding DNA: TGTGCCAGCAGTCTCGCGGGGGGCAGACTTTATGGCTACACCTTC. V and J are TRBV28 and TRBJ1-2; possibly TRBD1 for D (6 bases). The germline V gene has CDR1 MDHEN and CDR2 SYDVKM. V lost 5 bases, J lost 5 bases, and 18 bases lay in between. The CDR3 is made up of 15 amino acids.

This chain uses TRBV6-2 or TRBV6-3 with TRBJ1-6; tentative D call: TRBD1 (5 bases). Germline CDR1 is MNHEY and CDR2 is SVGEGT. The CDR3 contains 14 residues. Trimming removed 2 bases from V and 8 bases from J, with 10 bases in between. CDR3 in amino acids: CASSYAGRHSPLHF. CDR3 sequence (DNA): TGTGCCAGCAGTTACGCGGGGCGGCATTCACCCCTCCACTTT.

This clone appeared a few times. Additional DNA sequences in this sample encode the identical CDR3. The chain couples TRBV28 to TRBJ2-7; TRBD1 matches 9 bases. The germline gives CDR1 MDHEN, CDR2 SYDVKM. The CDR3 is 15 residues long. J was trimmed by 0 bases and V by 4 bases; bases with no gene match: 4. The CDR3 is CASSSTGGPSYEQYF. CDR3 sequence (DNA): TGTGCCAGCAGTTCTACAGGGGGCCCCTCCTACGAGCAGTACTTC.

The chain carries TRBV2 and TRBJ1-2; D gene ambiguous. Germline CDR1 is SNHLY and CDR2 is FYNNEI. CDR3 size: 16 residues. With 0 bases removed from V and 5 bases from J, the gap between germline ends came to 16 bases. The CDR3 spells CASSEAAGLSTYGYTF. In DNA, the CDR3 is TGTGCCAGCAGTGAAGCGGCCGGACTATCAACTTATGGCTACACCTTC.

This chain connects TRBV15 to TRBJ1-1; 7 bases are a match to TRBD1. The CDR3 consists of 14 residues. Germline assignment: CDR1 LNHNV and CDR2 YYDKDF (reference sequence). V was clipped by 5 bases and J by 1 base; unmatched bases: 4. CDR3 coding DNA: TGTGCCACCAGCCCTCGGGACAGGAACACTGAAGCTTTCTTT. This codes for CATSPRDRNTEAFF.

The V call is TRBV28, the J call TRBJ2-3; a weak D match, TRBD1 (6 bases). With 10 bases removed from V and 5 bases from J, the gap between germline ends came to 19 bases. Germline CDR1 and CDR2: MDHEN and SYDVKM. The CDR3 loop spans 14 amino acids. The CDR3 DNA sequence: TGTGCCATCGTGGACAGTCCTCTCAGAGATACGCAGTATTTT. Protein: CAIVDSPLRDTQYF. Based on the CDR3 plus reference TRBV28 and TRBJ2-3, the full variable domain is DVKVTQSSRYLVKRTGEKVFLECVQDMDHENMFWYRQDPGLGLRLIYFSYDVKMKEKGDIPEGYSVSREKKERFSLILESASTNQTSMYLCAIVDSPLRDTQYFGPGTRLTVL.

This clone was seen more than once but under ten times. The rearrangement links TRBV18 to TRBJ1-1; no firm D call. This CDR3 comprises 14 residues. Trimming removed 2 bases at V and 5 bases at J, with 12 bases between. Germline V gene lookup returns CDR1 KGHSH and CDR2 LQKENI. The CDR3 DNA follows: TGTGCCAGCTCACCAGTGAGGGCCGGTACTGAAGCTTTCTTT. It specifies CASSPVRAGTEAFF.

This clone was counted between two and nine times. The rearrangement uses TRBV4-1 and TRBJ2-2; 8 bases align to TRBD2. J was trimmed by 1 base and V by 1 base; bases with no gene match: 5. This CDR3 has 17 amino acids. Germline loops: CDR1 MGHRA, CDR2 YSYEKL. DNA for the CDR3: TGCGCCAGCAGCCAAGTATGGCTAGCGGGGAACACCGGGGAGCTGTTTTTT. It yields the protein CASSQVWLAGNTGELFF.

This clone has just a few counts. The chain couples TRBV6-1 to TRBJ1-2, with D unclear. CDR3 length equals 13 residues. The germline V gene encodes CDR1 MNHNS and CDR2 SASEGT. V lost 3 bases to trimming and J lost 8 bases, with 13 bases between them. The CDR3 coding sequence is TGTGCCAGCAGTGAGTGGTCTCTAGGAGGCTACACCTTC. This codes for CASSEWSLGGYTF.

The chain joins TRBV6-1 to TRBJ2-1; weak D call: TRBD2 (5 bases). The CDR3 consists of 15 residues. V was clipped by 1 base and J by 2 bases, with 9 bases between them. Germline V gives CDR1 MNHNS, CDR2 SASEGT. This CDR3 reads CASSEVAGTYNEQFF. The CDR3 region has the DNA TGTGCCAGCAGTGAAGTGGCGGGCACCTACAATGAGCAGTTCTTC.

The DNA for the CDR3 is TGTGCCAGCAGCCCCCCCAACAGGGCGGGTCAGCCCCAGCATTTT. Its translation is CASSPPNRAGQPQHF. J is TRBJ1-5 and V is TRBV28, with TRBD1 as a possible D gene (6 bases). Germline V gives CDR1 MDHEN, CDR2 SYDVKM. The V and J ends lost 6 bases and 6 bases respectively, with 18 bases between them. The CDR3 consists of 15 residues. Full variable domain (rest looked up from reference TRBV28 and TRBJ1-5): DVKVTQSSRYLVKRTGEKVFLECVQDMDHENMFWYRQDPGLGLRLIYFSYDVKMKEKGDIPEGYSVSREKKERFSLILESASTNQTSMYLCASSPPNRAGQPQHFGDGTRLSIL.

The chain recombines TRBV18 with TRBJ2-3; the D gene is possibly TRBD2 (5 bases). CDR1 and CDR2 from the germline V gene are KGHSH and LQKENI. This CDR3 contains 15 residues. V was cut by 2 bases and J by 8 bases, with 17 bases left in between. The CDR3 region has the DNA TGTGCCAGCTCACCAAAATCTCCCCCCGGAGGTACGCAGTATTTT. This encodes CASSPKSPPGGTQYF.

The V call is TRBV28, the J call TRBJ2-7; 7 bases are shared with TRBD2. Germline CDR1 reads MDHEN; CDR2 reads SYDVKM. This CDR3 contains 14 residues. V was clipped by 6 bases and J by 0 bases; unmatched bases: 5. CDR3 amino acids: CASRSGGSSYEQYF. CDR3 sequence (DNA): TGTGCCAGCAGATCGGGGGGAAGCTCCTACGAGCAGTACTTC.

CDR3 loop: CASSLWTSGGAALKTQYF. CDR3 coding DNA: TGTGCCAGCAGCTTATGGACTAGCGGGGGGGCCGCATTAAAGACCCAGTACTTC. The V call is TRBV5-6, the J call TRBJ2-5, with 15 bases aligning to TRBD2. This CDR3 has 18 amino acids. Germline V lookup: CDR1 SGHDT, CDR2 YYEEEE. With 2 bases clipped from V and 6 bases from J, the junction kept 11 bases outside the gene matches.

J is TRBJ1-6 and V is TRBV27; TRBD1 matches at 8 bases. Trimming removed 5 bases from V and 9 bases from J; junction bases left unmatched: 12. The CDR3 runs 16 residues. Germline V gene sequence: CDR1 MNHEY, CDR2 SMNVEV (reference sequence). The CDR3 sequence: CASSRGDRMKGSPLHF. The CDR3 bases are TGTGCCAGCAGTCGAGGGGACAGGATGAAAGGTTCACCCCTCCACTTT.